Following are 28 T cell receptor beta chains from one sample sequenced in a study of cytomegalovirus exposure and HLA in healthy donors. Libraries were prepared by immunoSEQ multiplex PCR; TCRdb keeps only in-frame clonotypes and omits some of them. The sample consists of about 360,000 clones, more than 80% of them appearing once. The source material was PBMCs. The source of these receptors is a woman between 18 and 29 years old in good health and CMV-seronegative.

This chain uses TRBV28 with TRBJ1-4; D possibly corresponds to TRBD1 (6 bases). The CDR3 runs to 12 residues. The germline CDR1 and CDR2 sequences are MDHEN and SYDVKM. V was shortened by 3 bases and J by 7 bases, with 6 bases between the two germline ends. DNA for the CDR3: TGTGCCAGCAGTTTGACAGGTGAAAAACTGTTTTTT. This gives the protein CASSLTGEKLFF.

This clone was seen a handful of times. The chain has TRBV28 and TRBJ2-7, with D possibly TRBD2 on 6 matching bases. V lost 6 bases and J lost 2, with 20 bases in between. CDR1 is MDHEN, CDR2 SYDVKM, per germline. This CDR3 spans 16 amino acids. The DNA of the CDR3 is TGTGCCAGCAGCTTCTTGGGGGGAGGCTCCGCCTACGAGCAGTACTTC. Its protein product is CASSFLGGGSAYEQYF.

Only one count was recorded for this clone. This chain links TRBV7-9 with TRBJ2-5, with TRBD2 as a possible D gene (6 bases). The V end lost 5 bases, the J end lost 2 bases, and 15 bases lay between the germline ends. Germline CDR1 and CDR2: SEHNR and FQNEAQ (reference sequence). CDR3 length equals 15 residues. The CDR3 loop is CASSAYPGTQETQYF. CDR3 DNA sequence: TGTGCCAGCAGCGCCTACCCAGGGACTCAAGAGACCCAGTACTTC.

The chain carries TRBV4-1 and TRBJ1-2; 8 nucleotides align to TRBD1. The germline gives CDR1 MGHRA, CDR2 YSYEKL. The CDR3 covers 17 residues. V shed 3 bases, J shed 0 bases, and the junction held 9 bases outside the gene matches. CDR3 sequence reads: CASSQGPGGMANYGYTF. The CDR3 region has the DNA TGCGCCAGCAGCCAGGGTCCAGGGGGCATGGCTAACTATGGCTACACCTTC.

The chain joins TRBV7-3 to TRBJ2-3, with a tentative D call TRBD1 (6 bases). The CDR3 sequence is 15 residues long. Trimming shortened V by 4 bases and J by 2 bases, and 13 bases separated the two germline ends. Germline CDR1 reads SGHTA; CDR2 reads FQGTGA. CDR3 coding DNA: TGTGCCAGCAGCTCGCAGGGGTCGGACACAGATACGCAGTATTTT. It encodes CASSSQGSDTDTQYF.

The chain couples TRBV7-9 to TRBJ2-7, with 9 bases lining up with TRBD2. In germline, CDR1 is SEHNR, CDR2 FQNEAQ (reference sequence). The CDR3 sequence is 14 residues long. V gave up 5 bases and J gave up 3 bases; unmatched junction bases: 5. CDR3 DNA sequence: TGTGCCAGCAGCCTCGATAGCGGGAGCTACGAGCAGTACTTC. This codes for CASSLDSGSYEQYF.

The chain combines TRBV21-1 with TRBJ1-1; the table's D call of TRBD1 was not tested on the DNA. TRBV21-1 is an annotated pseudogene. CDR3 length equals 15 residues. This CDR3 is CASSKDMCVYTEAFF. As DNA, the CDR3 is TGTGCCAGCAGCAAAGACATGTGTGTATACACTGAAGCTTTCTTT.

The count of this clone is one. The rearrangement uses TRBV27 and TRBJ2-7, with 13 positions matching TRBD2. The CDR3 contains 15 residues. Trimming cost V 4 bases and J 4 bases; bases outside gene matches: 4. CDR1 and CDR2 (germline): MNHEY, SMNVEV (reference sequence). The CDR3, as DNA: TGTGCCAGCAGTTACCGACTAGCGGGAGGTTACGAGCAGTACTTC. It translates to CASSYRLAGGYEQYF.

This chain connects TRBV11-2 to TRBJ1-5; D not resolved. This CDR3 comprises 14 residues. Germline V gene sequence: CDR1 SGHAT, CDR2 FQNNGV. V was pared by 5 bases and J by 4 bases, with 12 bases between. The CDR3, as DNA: TGTGCCAGCAGCCCTGACATCTCAAATCAGCCCCAGCATTTT. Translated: CASSPDISNQPQHF.

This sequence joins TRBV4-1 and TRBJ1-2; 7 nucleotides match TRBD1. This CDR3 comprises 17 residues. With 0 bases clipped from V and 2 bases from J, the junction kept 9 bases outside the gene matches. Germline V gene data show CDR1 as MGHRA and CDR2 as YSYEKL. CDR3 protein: CASSQDLLGTANYGYTF. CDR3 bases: TGCGCCAGCAGCCAAGATCTTCTGGGGACAGCAAACTATGGCTACACCTTC.

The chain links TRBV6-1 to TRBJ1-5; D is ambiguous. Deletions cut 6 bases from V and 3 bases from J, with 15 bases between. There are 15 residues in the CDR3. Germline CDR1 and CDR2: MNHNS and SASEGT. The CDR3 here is CASRDYWNYNQPQHF. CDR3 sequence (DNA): TGTGCCAGCAGGGATTATTGGAACTACAATCAGCCCCAGCATTTT.

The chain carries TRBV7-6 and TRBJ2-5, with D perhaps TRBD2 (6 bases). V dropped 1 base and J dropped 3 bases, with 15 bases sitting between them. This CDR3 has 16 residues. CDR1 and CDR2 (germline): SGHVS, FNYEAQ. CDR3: CASSLGGDGWEETQYF. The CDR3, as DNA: TGTGCCAGCAGCTTAGGGGGGGATGGTTGGGAAGAGACCCAGTACTTC.

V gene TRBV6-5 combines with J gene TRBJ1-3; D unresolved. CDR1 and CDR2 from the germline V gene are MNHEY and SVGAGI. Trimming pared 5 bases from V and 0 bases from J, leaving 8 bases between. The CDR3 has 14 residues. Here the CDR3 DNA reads TGTGCCAGCAGTGAGAACAGCTCTGGAAACACCATATATTTT. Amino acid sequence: CASSENSSGNTIYF.

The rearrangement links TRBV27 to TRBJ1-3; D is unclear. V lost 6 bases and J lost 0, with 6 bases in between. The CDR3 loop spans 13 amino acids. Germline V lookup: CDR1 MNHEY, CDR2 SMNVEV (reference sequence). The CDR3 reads CASSTDSGNTIYF. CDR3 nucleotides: TGTGCCAGCAGCACAGACTCTGGAAACACCATATATTTT.

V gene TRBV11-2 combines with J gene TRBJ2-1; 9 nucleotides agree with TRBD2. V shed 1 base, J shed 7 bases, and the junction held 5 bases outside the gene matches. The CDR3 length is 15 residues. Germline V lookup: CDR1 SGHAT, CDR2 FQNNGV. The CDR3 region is CASSLGGGAGNEQFF. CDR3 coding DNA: TGTGCCAGCAGCTTAGGCGGGGGGGCCGGAAATGAGCAGTTCTTC.

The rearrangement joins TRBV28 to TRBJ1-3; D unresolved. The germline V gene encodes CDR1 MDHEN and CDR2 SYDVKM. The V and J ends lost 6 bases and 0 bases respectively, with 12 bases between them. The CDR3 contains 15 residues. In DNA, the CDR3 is TGTGCCAGCAGCCCCACTGGTCCCTCTGGAAACACCATATATTTT. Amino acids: CASSPTGPSGNTIYF.

CDR3 amino acids: CASSVDTDYGYTF. The CDR3 bases are TGTGCCAGCAGCGTAGATACAGACTATGGCTACACCTTC. The chain carries TRBV9 and TRBJ1-2, with no clear D. The CDR3 contains 13 residues. The germline gives CDR1 SGDLS, CDR2 YYNGEE. Trimming left V 0 bases short and J 3 bases short, with 6 bases between.

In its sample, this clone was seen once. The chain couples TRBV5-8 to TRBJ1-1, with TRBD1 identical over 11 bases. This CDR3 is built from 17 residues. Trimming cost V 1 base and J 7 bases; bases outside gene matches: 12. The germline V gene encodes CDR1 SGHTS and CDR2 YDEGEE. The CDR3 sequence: CASSLSAGQGGLGEAFF. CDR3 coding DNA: TGTGCCAGCAGCTTGAGTGCGGGACAGGGGGGGTTAGGTGAAGCTTTCTTT. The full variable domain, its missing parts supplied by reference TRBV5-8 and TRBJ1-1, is EAGVTQSPTHLIKTRGQQATLRCSPISGHTSVYWYQQALGLGLQFLLWYDEGEERNRGNFPPRFSGRQFPNYSSELNVNALELEDSALYLCASSLSAGQGGLGEAFFGQGTRLTVV.

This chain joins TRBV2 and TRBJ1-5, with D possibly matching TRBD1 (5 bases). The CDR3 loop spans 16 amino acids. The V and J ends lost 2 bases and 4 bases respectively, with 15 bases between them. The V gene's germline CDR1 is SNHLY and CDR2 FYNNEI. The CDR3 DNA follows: TGTGCCAGCAGTGAAAAAGTGTCAGGGCGGAATCAGCCCCAGCATTTT. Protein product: CASSEKVSGRNQPQHF.

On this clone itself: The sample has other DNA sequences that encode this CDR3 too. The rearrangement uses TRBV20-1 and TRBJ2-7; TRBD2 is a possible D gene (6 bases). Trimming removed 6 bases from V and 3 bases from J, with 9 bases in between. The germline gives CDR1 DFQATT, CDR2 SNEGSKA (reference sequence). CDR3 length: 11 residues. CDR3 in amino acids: CSAPRGYEQYF. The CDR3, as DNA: TGCAGTGCCCCGCGGGGCTACGAGCAGTACTTC.

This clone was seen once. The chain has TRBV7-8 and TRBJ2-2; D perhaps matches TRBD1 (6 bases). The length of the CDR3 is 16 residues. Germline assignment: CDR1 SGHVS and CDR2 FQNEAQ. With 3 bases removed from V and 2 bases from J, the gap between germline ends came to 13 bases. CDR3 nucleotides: TGTGCCAGCAGCTTTTACAGGGCACTAAACACCGGGGAGCTGTTTTTT. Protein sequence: CASSFYRALNTGELFF.

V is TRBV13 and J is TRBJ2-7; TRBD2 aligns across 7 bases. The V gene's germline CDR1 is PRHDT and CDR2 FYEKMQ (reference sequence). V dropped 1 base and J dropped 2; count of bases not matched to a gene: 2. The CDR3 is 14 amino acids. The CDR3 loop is CASSLELAAYEQYF. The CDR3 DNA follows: TGTGCCAGCAGCTTAGAGCTAGCGGCCTACGAGCAGTACTTC.

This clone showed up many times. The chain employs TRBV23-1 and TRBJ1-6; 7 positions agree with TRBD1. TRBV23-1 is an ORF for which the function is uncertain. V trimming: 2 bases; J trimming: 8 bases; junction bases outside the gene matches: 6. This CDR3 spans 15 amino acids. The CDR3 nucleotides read TGCGCCAGCAGTCAAAAAGACAGGGAGTATTCACCCCTCCACTTT. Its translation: CASSQKDREYSPLHF.

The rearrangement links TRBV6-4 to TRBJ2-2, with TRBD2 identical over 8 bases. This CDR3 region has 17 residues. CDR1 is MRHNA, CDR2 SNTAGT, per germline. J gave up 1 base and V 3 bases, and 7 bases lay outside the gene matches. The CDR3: CASSEGSGTMNTGELFF. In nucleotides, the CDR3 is TGTGCCAGCAGTGAGGGTAGCGGGACCATGAACACCGGGGAGCTGTTTTTT.

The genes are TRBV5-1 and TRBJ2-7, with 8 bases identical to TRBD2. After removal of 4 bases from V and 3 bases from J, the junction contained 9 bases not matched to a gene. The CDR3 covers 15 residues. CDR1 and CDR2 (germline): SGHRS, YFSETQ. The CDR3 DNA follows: TGCGCCAGCAGCCTAGGGACTAGTCAATACTACGAGCAGTACTTC. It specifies CASSLGTSQYYEQYF.

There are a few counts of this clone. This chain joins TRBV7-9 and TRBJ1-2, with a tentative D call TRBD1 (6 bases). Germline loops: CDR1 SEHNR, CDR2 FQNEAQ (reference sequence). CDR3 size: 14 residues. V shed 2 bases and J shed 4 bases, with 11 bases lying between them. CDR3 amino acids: CASSLSRDTYGYTF. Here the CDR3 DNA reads TGTGCCAGCAGCTTATCCAGGGACACCTATGGCTACACCTTC.

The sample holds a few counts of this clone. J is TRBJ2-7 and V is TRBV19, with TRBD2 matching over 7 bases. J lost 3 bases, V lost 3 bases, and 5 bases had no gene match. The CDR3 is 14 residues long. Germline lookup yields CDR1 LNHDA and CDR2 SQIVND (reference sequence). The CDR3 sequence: CASSMGLADYEQYF. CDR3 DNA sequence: TGTGCCAGTAGTATGGGGCTAGCGGACTACGAGCAGTACTTC.

The CDR3: CASSLDSGVKDSQYF. CDR3 DNA: TGCGCCAGCAGCTTGGACAGCGGGGTAAAGGATTCGCAGTATTTT. The V call is TRBV5-1, the J call TRBJ2-3, with 7 bases identical to TRBD2. The germline V gene encodes CDR1 SGHRS and CDR2 YFSETQ. With 0 bases clipped from V and 10 bases from J, the junction kept 11 bases outside the gene matches. The CDR3 has 15 amino acids.